This is a list of T cell receptor beta chains from one sample in a study of CD8 T cells in ankylosing spondylitis. One entry per CDR3 protein, called by TCRdb with MiXCR from the 5' RACE reads. The sample lists hundreds of thousands of distinct CDR3 sequences, around 9.2% occurring once. Source material: blood, either unsorted or a sorted T cell fraction (not recorded which). Receptors were obtained from a male donor with ankylosing spondylitis or in good health (not recorded which). Both conserved end residues are part of each CDR3. The order of the fields is D gene, J gene, CDR3 length, V gene, clone size, CDR3 DNA, CDR3 protein. The D gene is left open where the match is weak. Only part of the rows carry a size: once, few, many, or a class if the clone is expanded.

NA | TRBJ1-5 | 15 | TRBV27 | many | TGTGCCACCCGGGTAACGGGGAATCTGGATCAGCCCCAGCATTTT | CATRVTGNLDQPQHF
NA | TRBJ2-3 | 13 | TRBV20-1 | few | TGCAGTGCTAAGTACAGGGCCACAGATACGCAGTATTTT | CSAKYRATDTQYF
TRBD2 | TRBJ2-7 | 16 | TRBV4-2 | few | TGTGCCAGCAGCCAGAACGAACTAGCGGTCTCCTACGAGCAGTACTTC | CASSQNELAVSYEQYF
TRBD1 | TRBJ1-2 | 12 | TRBV6-5 | NA | TGTGCCGCCCGGACAGGGGGTCTCGGCTACACCTTC | CAARTGGLGYTF
NA | TRBJ2-3 | 13 | TRBV7-2 | many | TGTGCCAGCAGCTTAGCTCTAGCAGATACGCAGTATTTT | CASSLALADTQYF
NA | TRBJ2-7 | 16 | TRBV13 | many | TGTGCCAGCAGCTTGGGACCCGGGACTTTGAACTACGAGCAGTACTTC | CASSLGPGTLNYEQYF
NA | TRBJ1-3 | 15 | TRBV6-5 | many | TGTGCCAGCAGTTATGGCCGCAGCTCTGGAAACACCATATATTTT | CASSYGRSSGNTIYF
NA | TRBJ2-3 | 14 | TRBV2 | many | TGTGCCAGCAGTGAACGCGGGAGCACAGATACGCAGTATTTT | CASSERGSTDTQYF
NA | TRBJ2-1 | 11 | TRBV10-2 | many | TGCGCCAGCAGTGAGCACAATGAGCAGTTCTTC | CASSEHNEQFF
TRBD2 | TRBJ2-7 | 17 | TRBV6-2/TRBV6-3 | many | TGTGCCAGCAGTCCATCCTCGGTAGCGGGGTTTCCCTACGAGCAGTACTTC | CASSPSSVAGFPYEQYF
NA | TRBJ2-1 | 13 | TRBV29-1 | few | TGCAGCGTTGACAGCCTAATCCAAGAGACCCAGTTCTTC | CSVDSLIQETQFF
NA | TRBJ2-7 | 17 | TRBV5-6 | NA | TGTGCCAGCAGCCTGATGGAGACGGGAATGAGCTCCTACGAGCAGTACTTC | CASSLMETGMSSYEQYF
NA | TRBJ2-3 | 13 | TRBV20-1 | many | TGCAGTGCTAGAGTTCCTCACACAGATACGCAGTATTTT | CSARVPHTDTQYF
NA | TRBJ2-5 | 14 | TRBV27 | NA | TGTGCCAGCAGGGTAACAGGGTCTCGGGGGACCCAGTACTTC | CASRVTGSRGTQYF
TRBD1 | TRBJ1-2 | 14 | TRBV12-3/TRBV12-4 | many | TGTGCCAGCAGTCCCGATCAGGGGGGTTATGGCTACACCTTC | CASSPDQGGYGYTF
NA | TRBJ2-5 | 14 | TRBV7-6 | many | TGTGCTAGCAGCTTAGGGGGGACCCAAGAGACCCAGTACTTC | CASSLGGTQETQYF
TRBD2 | TRBJ2-1 | 16 | TRBV23-1 | NA | TGCGCCAGCAGTCAATCGATGGCTAGCGGGAGGGCCCCGCAGTTCTTC | CASSQSMASGRAPQFF
NA | TRBJ2-7 | 16 | TRBV7-2 | many | TGTGCCAGCAGCTTAGTAGTGTGGCAGGGTTACTACGAGCAGTACTTC | CASSLVVWQGYYEQYF
NA | TRBJ2-7 | 13 | TRBV20-1 | many | TGCAGTGCTACGGACACCTCCACCTACGAGCAGTACTTC | CSATDTSTYEQYF
TRBD1 | TRBJ2-7 | 15 | TRBV7-8 | NA | TGTGCCAGCAGCTTATTCGGGACAGCCGACCACGAGCAGTACTTC | CASSLFGTADHEQYF
NA | TRBJ2-7 | 14 | TRBV10-3 | many | TGTGCCATCATTTCCCGGGCAGGGAACTACGAGCAGTACTTC | CAIISRAGNYEQYF
TRBD1 | TRBJ2-2 | 14 | TRBV7-2 | many | TGTGCCAGCAGCAAGGGGGCGAGCACCGGGGAGCTGTTTTTT | CASSKGASTGELFF
TRBD1 | TRBJ1-1 | 13 | TRBV7-9 | many | TGTGCCAGCAGCAATACAGGGGACACTGAAGCTTTCTTT | CASSNTGDTEAFF
TRBD1 | TRBJ1-5 | 15 | TRBV20-1 | NA | TGCAGTGCTAGAGTGGGACAGGGGGTACGTCAGCCCCAGCATTTT | CSARVGQGVRQPQHF
TRBD2 | TRBJ2-1 | 15 | TRBV20-1 | NA | TGCAGTGCCCGGACTAGCGCTTTCCATGGTAATGAGCAGTTCTTC | CSARTSAFHGNEQFF
TRBD2 | TRBJ2-1 | 16 | TRBV20-1 | few | TGCAGTGCTACCCCCTCTAGCGGGAGGGCCCTCAATGAGCAGTTCTTC | CSATPSSGRALNEQFF
TRBD1 | TRBJ1-4 | 16 | TRBV27 | NA | TGTGCCAGCAGTTACGACAGGGCGAGGTCTAATGAAAAACTGTTTTTT | CASSYDRARSNEKLFF
NA | TRBJ2-7 | 11 | TRBV5-1 | few | TGCGCCAGCAGCTTGGACGGCGAGCAGTACTTC | CASSLDGEQYF
TRBD1 | TRBJ2-7 | 14 | TRBV4-3 | NA | TGCGCCAGCAGCCACGACAGGGGCCCCTACGAGCAGTACTTC | CASSHDRGPYEQYF
NA | TRBJ2-7 | 14 | TRBV7-9 | few | TGTGCCAGCAGCTTAATGGGGGTGTCCTACGAGCAGTACTTC | CASSLMGVSYEQYF
TRBD1 | TRBJ2-7 | 13 | TRBV9 | many | TGTGCCAGCAGCACTGGACAGGGGGTCGAGCAGTACTTC | CASSTGQGVEQYF
NA | TRBJ1-2 | 13 | TRBV5-6 | many | TGTGCCAGCAGCGTCAGGGGTAACTATGGCTACACCTTC | CASSVRGNYGYTF
NA | TRBJ2-7 | 12 | TRBV20-1 | many | TGCAGTGCTAGCTCACAGGAGTACGAGCAGTACTTC | CSASSQEYEQYF
NA | TRBJ2-2 | 14 | TRBV12-3/TRBV12-4 | many | TGTGCCAGCAGCCCCAATACTCCAACCGGGGAGCTGTTTTTT | CASSPNTPTGELFF
NA | TRBJ1-5 | 12 | TRBV20-1 | many | TGCAGTGCTCAATTCCCCGATCAGCCCCAGCATTTT | CSAQFPDQPQHF
NA | TRBJ1-1 | 14 | TRBV7-2 | many | TGTGCCAGCAGCTTAAATGGGGCTCACACTGAAGCTTTCTTT | CASSLNGAHTEAFF
TRBD1 | TRBJ2-7 | 14 | TRBV10-3 | few | TGTGCCATCAGTCACCGGGACAGGGAGTACGAGCAGTACTTC | CAISHRDREYEQYF
NA | TRBJ1-2 | 15 | TRBV6-1 | many | TGTGCCAGCACCATAAATCTGGGGGGCGATGTGGGCTACACCTTC | CASTINLGGDVGYTF
TRBD2 | TRBJ2-1 | 16 | TRBV20-1 | many | TGCAGTGCTAGAGGGATAGCGGGGACCTCCTACAATGAGCAGTTCTTC | CSARGIAGTSYNEQFF
TRBD2 | TRBJ2-1 | 15 | TRBV18 | many | TGTGCCAGCTCACCTTTCACTAGCGGGAGTTATGAGCAGTTCTTC | CASSPFTSGSYEQFF
TRBD1 | TRBJ2-1 | 14 | TRBV30 | NA | TGTGCCTGGAGTACCGCAGGGGGAAACAATGAGCAGTTCTTC | CAWSTAGGNNEQFF
TRBD1 | TRBJ2-1 | 14 | TRBV7-9 | many | TGTGCCAGCAGCCACCCGACAGGGTTGAATGAGCAGTTCTTC | CASSHPTGLNEQFF
NA | TRBJ2-3 | 12 | TRBV5-1 | many | TGCGCCAGCAGCCAAGACGGGGATACGCAGTATTTT | CASSQDGDTQYF
TRBD1 | TRBJ2-5 | 15 | TRBV7-9 | many | TGTGCCAGCAGGTACAGGGGGGTCCCCCAAGAGACCCAGTACTTC | CASRYRGVPQETQYF
NA | TRBJ1-6 | 16 | TRBV2 | NA | TGTGCCAGCAGTCCCCGGACGGCAGGGGCGAATTCACCCCTCCACTTT | CASSPRTAGANSPLHF
NA | TRBJ1-5 | 14 | TRBV20-1 | few | TGCAGTGCTCCGGAAGGAGTCGGCAATCAGCCCCAGCATTTT | CSAPEGVGNQPQHF
NA | TRBJ2-1 | 13 | TRBV12-3/TRBV12-4 | many | TGTGCCAGCAGGCTCTACCGCTACAATGAGCAGTTCTTC | CASRLYRYNEQFF
TRBD1 | TRBJ2-2 | 14 | TRBV11-2 | few | TGTGCCAGCAGCGTCGACAGGGGAATCGGGGAGCTGTTTTTT | CASSVDRGIGELFF
TRBD1 | TRBJ2-1 | 14 | TRBV3-1 | few | TGTGCCAGCAGCCAAGGACAGGGGGCGGGTGAGCAGTTCTTC | CASSQGQGAGEQFF
TRBD2 | TRBJ2-7 | 18 | TRBV7-6 | NA | TGTGCCAGCAGCCCGTTCGGGACTAGCGGGGGGGCGGCCTACGAGCAGTACTTC | CASSPFGTSGGAAYEQYF
NA | TRBJ2-1 | 15 | TRBV5-1 | many | TGCGCCAGCAGCACCTCTTGGGGCATAAACAATGAGCAGTTCTTC | CASSTSWGINNEQFF